These 21 T cell receptor beta chains originate from one sample sequenced in a study of blood T cell repertoires in COVID-19. Produced via immunoSEQ multiplex PCR; TCRdb's table is partial and in-frame only. The sample lists 130,000 to 150,000 clones, 70% to 90% occurring once. The sequenced sample consisted of peripheral blood. These receptor sequences come from a human donor with acute or convalescent COVID-19. The donor label of this sample is uncertain.

This chain connects TRBV13 to TRBJ2-7, with a weak D call TRBD2 (5 bases). Germline CDR1 is PRHDT and CDR2 is FYEKMQ (reference sequence). V lost 5 bases to trimming and J lost 0 bases, with 14 bases between them. The CDR3 totals 15 residues. CDR3 DNA: TGTGCCAGCAGCCCAGGCCCTGGGAGCTCCTACGAGCAGTACGTC. Protein product: CASSPGPGSSYEQYV.

This clone was counted only a few times. This chain's CDR3 is CASSEGQPGGYTF. The CDR3 region has the DNA TGCGCCAGCAGCGAGGGACAGCCGGGTGGCTACACCTTC. The J gene is TRBJ1-2, the V gene TRBV5-1; 7 bases fit TRBD1. V gave up 4 bases and J gave up 7 bases; unmatched junction bases: 7. The V gene's germline CDR1 is SGHRS and CDR2 YFSETQ. There are 13 residues in the CDR3.

J is TRBJ1-2 and V is TRBV5-1; D perhaps matches TRBD1 (6 bases). Germline CDR1 is SGHRS and CDR2 is YFSETQ. The germline V and J ends were trimmed by 2 bases and 1 base, with 6 bases remaining between them. CDR3 length: 13 amino acids. CDR3 nucleotide sequence: TGCGCCAGCAGCTTAGGGGGTAACTATGGCTACACCTTC. Protein: CASSLGGNYGYTF.

The CDR3 region is CASSALVNTGELFF. The CDR3 coding sequence is TGTGCCAGCAGCGCGCTAGTAAACACCGGGGAGCTGTTTTTT. This chain links TRBV9 with TRBJ2-2; D not certain. The germline gives CDR1 SGDLS, CDR2 YYNGEE. V lost 3 bases and J lost 2, with 8 bases in between. The length of the CDR3 is 14 residues.

The chain links TRBV7-9 to TRBJ1-1, with D tentatively TRBD1 (6 bases). From germline, CDR1 is SEHNR and CDR2 FQNEAQ (reference sequence). The CDR3 extends over 12 amino acids. V lost 1 base and J lost 8, with 8 bases in between. The CDR3 bases are TGTGCCAGCAGCTTAGAGAGGGGGGAAGCTTTCTTT. Amino acid sequence: CASSLERGEAFF.

This clone was observed a single time. V is TRBV28 and J is TRBJ1-5, with 10 bases that match TRBD1. The CDR3 is 14 residues long. The J segment lost 7 bases and the V segment lost 11 bases, leaving 11 bases of the junction unmatched. Germline assignment: CDR1 MDHEN and CDR2 SYDVKM. The CDR3 here is CAGQSGQGIQPQHF. CDR3 DNA sequence: TGTGCCGGCCAGTCGGGACAGGGGATACAGCCCCAGCATTTT. Based on the CDR3 plus reference TRBV28 and TRBJ1-5, the full variable domain is DVKVTQSSRYLVKRTGEKVFLECVQDMDHENMFWYRQDPGLGLRLIYFSYDVKMKEKGDIPEGYSVSREKKERFSLILESASTNQTSMYLCAGQSGQGIQPQHFGDGTRLSIL.

Regarding this clone: At one end, the junction sequence differs from germline, possibly due to a read error. CDR3 sequence reads: CASSPGTGGTGELFF. CDR3 nucleotides: TGTGCTAGCAGCCCCGGGACAGGGGGGACCGGGGAGCTGTTTTTT. This chain joins TRBV7-7 and TRBJ2-2; 11 bases agree with TRBD1. Germline lookup yields CDR1 SSHAT and CDR2 FNYEAQ (reference sequence). The CDR3 length is 15 residues.

This clone was observed a few times. The gene calls are TRBV5-6 and TRBJ1-2; D perhaps matches TRBD1 (5 bases). Trimming removed 4 bases from V and 1 base from J, with 14 bases in between. This CDR3 is 15 amino acids long. From germline, CDR1 is SGHDT and CDR2 YYEEEE. CDR3 sequence: CASSPMDIHNYGYTF. CDR3 in DNA: TGTGCCAGCAGCCCAATGGACATACATAACTATGGCTACACCTTC.

The J gene is TRBJ1-1, the V gene TRBV10-3; 11 nucleotides align to TRBD1. There are 13 residues in the CDR3. V lost 7 bases to trimming and J lost 11 bases; unmatched junction nucleotides: 9. The germline gives CDR1 ENHRY, CDR2 SYGVKD. The chain's CDR3 is CAITEGDRGFAFF. Written as DNA, the CDR3 is TGTGCCATCACGGAGGGGGACAGGGGGTTCGCTTTCTTT.

The rearrangement joins TRBV6-6 to TRBJ1-5, with D tentatively TRBD1 (5 bases). The length of the CDR3 is 15 residues. Germline V gene data show CDR1 as MNHNY and CDR2 as SVGAGI (reference sequence). The germline V and J ends were trimmed by 4 bases and 0 bases, with 10 bases remaining between them. The CDR3 DNA is TGTGCCAGCAGTTGGGGGGGAGATAGCAATCAGCCCCAGCATTTT. It translates to CASSWGGDSNQPQHF.

This rearrangement joins TRBV18 to TRBJ1-5; possibly TRBD1 for D (5 bases). The germline V and J ends were trimmed by 4 bases and 0 bases, with 10 bases remaining between them. CDR1 and CDR2 (germline): KGHSH, LQKENI. The CDR3 loop spans 15 amino acids. The CDR3 reads CASSQQDISNQPQHF. The DNA for the CDR3 is TGTGCCAGCTCACAACAGGACATTAGCAATCAGCCCCAGCATTTT.

This rearrangement joins TRBV19 to TRBJ2-1, with D unresolved. This CDR3 comprises 12 residues. From germline, CDR1 is LNHDA and CDR2 SQIVND (reference sequence). The V and J ends lost 8 bases and 4 bases respectively, with 9 bases between them. As DNA, the CDR3 is TGTGCCAGTTCTCTGCGATACAATGAGCAGTTCTTC. Translated, it gives CASSLRYNEQFF. Variable domain in full (rest from reference TRBV19 and TRBJ2-1): DGGITQSPKYLFRKEGQNVTLSCEQNLNHDAMYWYRQDPGQGLRLIYYSQIVNDFQKGDIAEGYSVSREKKESFPLTVTSAQKNPTAFYLCASSLRYNEQFFGPGTRLTVL.

The chain employs TRBV5-5 and TRBJ2-7, with unresolved D. V gave up 2 bases and J gave up 0 bases, with 12 bases separating them. The CDR3 contains 15 residues. Per germline, CDR1 SGHKS and CDR2 YYEKEE (reference sequence). The DNA for the CDR3 is TGTGCCAGCAGCTTTCGTTTTCCAGACTCCTACGAGCAGTACGTC. Residues: CASSFRFPDSYEQYV.

The V and J genes are TRBV7-3 and TRBJ2-1, with a tentative D call TRBD2 (6 bases). Germline lookup yields CDR1 SGHTA and CDR2 FQGTGA. V lost 1 base and J 1 base, leaving 14 bases between the germline ends. This CDR3 region has 17 residues. CDR3 in DNA: TGTGCCAGCAGCTTAATGTCCGGGAGAACGTCCTACAATGAGCAGTTCTTC. As protein: CASSLMSGRTSYNEQFF.

The chain uses TRBV4-2 and TRBJ1-1; a possible D gene is TRBD1 (5 bases). V lost 2 bases and J 2 bases, leaving 12 bases between the germline ends. The germline CDR1 and CDR2 sequences are LGHNA and YNFKEQ. The CDR3 length is 15 residues. CDR3 in DNA: TGTGCCAGCAGCCAAACAGACAGAAGAAACACTGAAGCTTTCTTT. Translation gives CASSQTDRRNTEAFF.

The CDR3 DNA reads as TGCGCCACCGAAAGTGTCGACAGGGAGACCTACGAGCAGTACTTC. It specifies CATESVDRETYEQYF. V and J are TRBV23-1 and TRBJ2-7, with 7 bases lining up with TRBD1. TRBV23-1 is sorted into the ORF group, with uncertain function. This CDR3 has 15 residues. The V gene end was trimmed by 10 bases and the J gene end by 2 bases; junction bases not matched to a gene: 14.

This CDR3 is CASSPPGTGVNYGYTF. The CDR3 bases are TGTGCCAGCAGCCCCCCCGGGACAGGGGTTAACTATGGCTACACCTTC. The chain combines TRBV7-2 with TRBJ1-2, with 10 bases matching TRBD1. This CDR3 is built from 16 residues. The junction had 7 bases not matched to a gene; V was cut back by 5 bases and J by 1 base. CDR1 and CDR2 from the germline V gene are SGHTA and FQGNSA.

The V and J genes are TRBV12-3 or TRBV12-4 and TRBJ2-1; no firm D call. This CDR3 spans 11 amino acids. V lost 9 bases and J lost 8, with 11 bases in between. CDR3 nucleotide sequence: TGTGCCAGTAGTAAATCCTATGAGCAGTTCTTC. Its protein is CASSKSYEQFF.

This chain links TRBV5-4 with TRBJ2-1, with 7 bases fitting TRBD2. This CDR3 is built from 15 residues. The junction had 9 bases not matched to a gene; V was cut back by 2 bases and J by 7 bases. Germline lookup yields CDR1 SGHNT and CDR2 YYREEE (reference sequence). The CDR3 nucleotides are TGTGCCAGCAGCTTTGGGGGGGGAAAGGTAAATGAGCAGTTCTTC. Translation gives CASSFGGGKVNEQFF.

The chain uses TRBV7-9 and TRBJ2-2; tentatively, D is TRBD1 (5 bases). The CDR3 length is 15 residues. Germline V gene lookup returns CDR1 SEHNR and CDR2 FQNEAQ (reference sequence). The V and J ends lost 3 bases and 3 bases respectively, with 11 bases between them. This chain's CDR3 is CASSFQGWDTGELFF. The CDR3 DNA follows: TGTGCCAGCAGCTTCCAGGGTTGGGACACCGGGGAGCTGTTTTTT.

The chain carries TRBV11-3 and TRBJ2-6; D is possibly TRBD2 (5 bases). V was shortened by 2 bases and J by 3 bases, with 8 bases between the two germline ends. Germline V CDR1 and CDR2: SGHNT, YENEEA. The CDR3 has 15 residues. The DNA of the CDR3 is TGTGCCAGCAGCTTAACCGGGGATGGGGCCAACGTCCTGACTTTC. This codes for CASSLTGDGANVLTF. The variable domain in full, with the rest retrieved from reference TRBV11-3 and TRBJ2-6, is EAGVVQSPRYKIIEKKQPVAFWCNPISGHNTLYWYLQNLGQGPELLIRYENEEAVDDSQLPKDRFSAERLKGVDSTLKIQPAELGDSAVYLCASSLTGDGANVLTFGAGSRLTVL.